This T cell receptor (beta chain) appears in the sequencing data of a study of shared clonotypes between healthy human individuals. The CDR3 spans 15 residues. J gave up 2 bases and V 2 bases, and 5 bases lay outside the gene matches. CDR1 is MNHEY and CDR2 is SVGAGI in the germline V gene. The table came from immunoSEQ multiplex PCR; TCRdb's copy has only in-frame clones and leaves some out. There are around 550,000 clones in the sample; 90% to 96% occur only once, and under 0.06% lies in the top ten. Sequencing used naive CD4+ T cells sorted from blood. Stated subset: CD45RA+ positively selected. This TCR was recovered from a woman aged 25 to 39 in good health. The chain couples TRBV6-5 to TRBJ1-2, with 7 bases matching TRBD1. The DNA for the CDR3 is TGTGCCAGCAGTTACCGACAGGGCGAAAACTATGGCTACACCTTC. This codes for CASSYRQGENYGYTF.